This TCR beta chain emerged from a study of blood T cell repertoires in COVID-19. Across the whole study: Sample material is recorded as cDNA or gDNA derived from T cells, B-cell-depleted T cells, or PBMCs.

Germline lookup yields CDR1 SNHLY and CDR2 FYNNEI. The CDR3 is made up of 14 amino acids. V gave up 8 bases and J gave up 2 bases, with 15 bases separating them. In the study's own analysis: Amplification of reference gene primers provided the estimated nucleated cell counts. Clones were sequenced by immunoSEQ multiplex PCR, and TCRdb holds only the in-frame ones, with some missing. D and trimming were read from the DNA, whereas the V and J calls and clone size are those reported in that table. The repertoire consists of a few hundred thousand clones, with roughly 84% occurring once and the leading ten covering over 1.2%.

The receptor comes from a woman between 35 and 50 years old who had recovered from COVID-19. Sequencing used peripheral blood. The genes are TRBV2 and TRBJ1-2; D is perhaps TRBD1 (6 bases). CDR3 protein: CASGGDTANYGYTF. The CDR3 region has the DNA TGTGCCAGCGGGGGGGACACTGCAAACTATGGCTACACCTTC.